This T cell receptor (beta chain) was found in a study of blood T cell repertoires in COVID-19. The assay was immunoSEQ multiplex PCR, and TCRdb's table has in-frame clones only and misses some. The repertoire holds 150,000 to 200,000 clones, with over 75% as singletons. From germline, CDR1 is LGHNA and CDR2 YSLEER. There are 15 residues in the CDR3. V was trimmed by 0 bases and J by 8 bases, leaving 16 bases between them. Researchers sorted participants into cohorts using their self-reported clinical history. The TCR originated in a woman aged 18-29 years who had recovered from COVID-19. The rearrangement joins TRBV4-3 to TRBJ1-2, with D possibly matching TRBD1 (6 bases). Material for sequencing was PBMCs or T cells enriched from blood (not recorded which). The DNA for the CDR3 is TGCGCCAGCAGCCAAGATAACAGGGATCGATCCGGCTACACCTTC. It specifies CASSQDNRDRSGYTF.